A selection of T cell receptor beta chains follows, all from one sample in a study of cytomegalovirus exposure and HLA in healthy donors. Data came from immunoSEQ multiplex PCR; TCRdb stores just in-frame clones and leaves some out. The data hold 90,000 to 110,000 clones, with around 75% observed a single time. The sequenced material came from PBMCs. The source of these receptors is a man aged 25 to 40 in good health and CMV-seronegative. Each CDR3 is given with its conserved first and last residue. A D gene is named only where the DNA matches it firmly. Size is stated for part of the rows, as once, few or many counts, or as a class when the clone is expanded.

D gene: -
J gene: TRBJ1-5
clone size: -
V gene: TRBV19
CDR3 DNA: TGTGCCAGTAGTATGGGACAATATAGCAATCAGCCCCAGCATTTT
CDR3 protein: CASSMGQYSNQPQHF

D gene: -
J gene: TRBJ1-1
clone size: -
V gene: TRBV27
CDR3 DNA: TGTGCCAGCAGCCTGACAATTTTGAACACTGAAGCTTTCTTT
CDR3 protein: CASSLTILNTEAFF

D gene: TRBD1
J gene: TRBJ1-4
clone size: few
V gene: TRBV4-1
CDR3 DNA: TGCGCCAGCAGCCAAGAAAGGACAGGGGGCAAAAAACTGTTTTTT
CDR3 protein: CASSQERTGGKKLFF

D gene: TRBD1
J gene: TRBJ1-6
clone size: -
V gene: TRBV5-1
CDR3 DNA: TGCGCCAGCAGCGCGAACGAACAGGGGATCTCCTATAATTCACCCCTCCACTTT
CDR3 protein: CASSANEQGISYNSPLHF

D gene: -
J gene: TRBJ2-1
clone size: -
V gene: TRBV10-3
CDR3 DNA: TGTGCCATCAGTGAGGCGGGACCCTCCTACAATGAGCAGTTCTTC
CDR3 protein: CAISEAGPSYNEQFF

D gene: -
J gene: TRBJ2-1
clone size: -
V gene: TRBV5-5
CDR3 DNA: TGTGCCAGCAGCTTGGCCTGGGAGCGGGATGAGCAGTTCTTC
CDR3 protein: CASSLAWERDEQFF

D gene: TRBD2
J gene: TRBJ2-1
clone size: -
V gene: TRBV7-2
CDR3 DNA: TGTGCCAGCAGCCCCGGCGGGGGGCCCTTAGATGAGCAGTTCTTC
CDR3 protein: CASSPGGGPLDEQFF

D gene: TRBD1
J gene: TRBJ1-2
clone size: -
V gene: TRBV29-1
CDR3 DNA: TGCAGCGTTGAAGATCTTCCCCGGGACAGGGGGTATGGCTACACCTTC
CDR3 protein: CSVEDLPRDRGYGYTF

D gene: -
J gene: TRBJ2-5
clone size: -
V gene: TRBV6-1
CDR3 DNA: TGTGCCAGCAGTGAAAGTTCCCGGGGATGGGAGACCCAGTACTTC
CDR3 protein: CASSESSRGWETQYF

D gene: TRBD1
J gene: TRBJ1-1
clone size: -
V gene: TRBV29-1
CDR3 DNA: TGCAGCGCCAAGACAGGGCTCGTGAACACTGAAGCTTTCTTT
CDR3 protein: CSAKTGLVNTEAFF

D gene: TRBD2
J gene: TRBJ2-1
clone size: few
V gene: TRBV7-8
CDR3 DNA: TGTGCCAGCAGCTTAGCGTACGGTAGCGGGGTAACCTACAATGAGCAGTTCTTC
CDR3 protein: CASSLAYGSGVTYNEQFF

D gene: TRBD2
J gene: TRBJ2-3
clone size: -
V gene: TRBV9
CDR3 DNA: TGTGCCAGCAGCGTATACGTAGCGGGGGGATTCACAGATACGCAGTATTTT
CDR3 protein: CASSVYVAGGFTDTQYF

D gene: TRBD1
J gene: TRBJ1-1
clone size: -
V gene: TRBV7-9
CDR3 DNA: TGTGCCAGCAGCTTACCAGGACAGGGTTGGGGTAACACTGAAGCTTTCTTT
CDR3 protein: CASSLPGQGWGNTEAFF

D gene: -
J gene: TRBJ2-3
clone size: -
V gene: TRBV12-5
CDR3 DNA: TGTGCTAGTGGTTCAAGCACAGATACGCAGTATTTT
CDR3 protein: CASGSSTDTQYF

D gene: -
J gene: TRBJ1-3
clone size: -
V gene: TRBV7-9
CDR3 DNA: TGTGCCAGCCGCCCCTCACAAGGAAACACCATATATTTT
CDR3 protein: CASRPSQGNTIYF

D gene: -
J gene: TRBJ2-3
clone size: -
V gene: TRBV18
CDR3 DNA: TGTGCCAGCTCACCTATTTGGGGGCAAGATACGCAGTATTTT
CDR3 protein: CASSPIWGQDTQYF

D gene: -
J gene: TRBJ1-1
clone size: -
V gene: TRBV6-6
CDR3 DNA: TGTGCCAGCAGTTGGAGCGGGGCGGACACTGAAGCTTTCTTT
CDR3 protein: CASSWSGADTEAFF

D gene: TRBD2
J gene: TRBJ2-1
clone size: -
V gene: TRBV4-2
CDR3 DNA: TGTGCCAGCACCCAACCGGGACTAGCGGGAGGCGGGCACAATGAGCAGTTCTTC
CDR3 protein: CASTQPGLAGGGHNEQFF

D gene: -
J gene: TRBJ1-1
clone size: -
V gene: TRBV11-2
CDR3 DNA: TGTGCCAGCAGCTTATACGGACAAGTGGCTTTCTTT
CDR3 protein: CASSLYGQVAFF

D gene: TRBD1
J gene: TRBJ2-7
clone size: -
V gene: TRBV7-2
CDR3 DNA: TGTGCCAGCAGCCTATTCACGCGTAGGACAGGGGGCTGGTACGAGCAGTACTTC
CDR3 protein: CASSLFTRRTGGWYEQYF